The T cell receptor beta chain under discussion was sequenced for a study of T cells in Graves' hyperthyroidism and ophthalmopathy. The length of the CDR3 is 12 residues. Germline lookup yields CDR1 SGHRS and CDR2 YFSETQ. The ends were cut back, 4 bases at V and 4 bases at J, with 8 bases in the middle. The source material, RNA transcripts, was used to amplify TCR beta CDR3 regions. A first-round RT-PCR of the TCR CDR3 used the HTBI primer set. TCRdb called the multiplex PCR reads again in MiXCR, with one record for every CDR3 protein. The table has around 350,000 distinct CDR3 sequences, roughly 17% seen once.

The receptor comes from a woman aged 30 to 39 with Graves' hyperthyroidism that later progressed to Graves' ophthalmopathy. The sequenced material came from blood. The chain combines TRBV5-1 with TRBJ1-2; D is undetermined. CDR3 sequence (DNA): TGCGCCAGCAGCCCCGGGATCTATGGCTACACCTTC. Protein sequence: CASSPGIYGYTF.